Here is one T cell receptor (beta chain) with its context. Its antigen remains unknown. The CDR3 is made up of 16 amino acids. Trimming at V came to 3 bases and at J to 4 bases, leaving 8 bases not matched to a gene. CDR1 LGHNA and CDR2 YSLEER come from the germline V gene. The record originates from a study of beta chain features in type 1 diabetes. Across the study: In all, about 100,000,000 sorted cells from all samples were analyzed.

Sorting of CD4+ naive, central memory, regulatory and stem cell-like memory cells was performed via CD45RO/CCR7/CD25/CD127/CD95/CD27. The investigators reverse transcribed all of the isolated RNA, so they sequenced expressed TCRB transcripts. TCRdb keeps only in-frame clones here, not all; method: immunoSEQ multiplex PCR. The sample lists 350,000 or so clones, about 18% occurring once. Regarding the study as a whole: Patients with type 1 diabetes showed fewer VDJ junction insertions and more deletions.

The sample was naive CD4+ T cells from blood. The origin of this receptor is a woman aged 18-29 years in good health. The rearrangement links TRBV4-3 to TRBJ1-4; TRBD1 agrees at 7 bases. The CDR3 reads CASSQDGTVNNEKLFF. CDR3 DNA: TGCGCCAGCAGCCAGGATGGGACAGTTAATAATGAAAAACTGTTTTTT.